These 28 T cell receptor beta chains share one sample of origin, sequenced in a study of Graves' ophthalmopathy and Graves' hyperthyroidism (dated by TCRdb to 2016 to 2019). The data were produced on an Illumina HiSeq 2000. For repertoire sequencing, TCR beta CDR3 regions were amplified from RNA transcripts. HTBI primers and the Qiagen OneStep RT-PCR kit were used in a first-round RT-PCR, which was followed by a second-round multiplex PCR, size selection and purification. TCRdb trimmed the raw reads at Q25, called clones with MiXCR and kept productive beta chains. One record per CDR3 amino acid sequence lists the most common genes and DNA. The sample yields approximately 640,000 distinct CDR3 sequences; about 41% were counted once. The top ten clones comprise more than 2.5% of the sample. The sample comprised peripheral blood. The receptors originated from an adult man with Graves' ophthalmopathy.

The rearrangement uses TRBV5-5 and TRBJ1-5; no firm D call. The CDR3 runs to 17 residues. Deletions cut 0 bases from V and 3 bases from J, with 16 bases between. Germline-derived CDR1 and CDR2 are SGHKS and YYEKEE (reference sequence). This chain's CDR3 is CASSLASVREINQPQHF. In nucleotides, the CDR3 is TGTGCCAGCAGCTTGGCCTCGGTGAGAGAGATCAATCAGCCCCAGCATTTT.

Comment on this clonotype: A much more abundant neighbour one base away suggests this may be a read error. V and J are TRBV25-1 and TRBJ2-7; 7 bases agree with TRBD1. With V trimmed by 6 bases and J by 5 bases, 13 bases remained unmatched. The germline CDR1 and CDR2 sequences are MGHDK and SYGVNS. This CDR3 region has 15 residues. The CDR3 DNA reads TGTGCCAGCAGCTTATCTATGGCCAGGGGGAACGAGCAGTACTTC. Translating gives CASSLSMARGNEQYF.

This clonotype was counted between two and nine times. This chain uses TRBV6-5 with TRBJ1-1, with 7 bases aligning to TRBD1. Germline lookup yields CDR1 MNHEY and CDR2 SVGAGI. With V trimmed by 5 bases and J by 0 bases, 6 bases remained unmatched. The CDR3 length is 15 residues. CDR3 amino acids: CASSKTGSMNTEAFF. DNA for the CDR3: TGTGCCAGCAGTAAGACAGGGTCCATGAACACTGAAGCTTTCTTT.

A remark on this clonotype: Just one base apart from a much larger clone, this may be a read error. The chain combines TRBV29-1 with TRBJ2-2, with unresolved D. Germline V gene data show CDR1 as SQVTM and CDR2 as ANQGSEA. V lost 2 bases to trimming and J lost 4 bases, with 11 bases between them. CDR3 length: 14 residues. The CDR3 DNA reads TGCAGCGTTGAATACGGAGTGAGCACCGGGGAGCTGTTTTTT. Protein product: CSVEYGVSTGELFF.

There are many counts of this clonotype. The gene calls are TRBV7-9 and TRBJ1-3; D is possibly TRBD1 (5 bases). Germline loops: CDR1 SEHNR, CDR2 FQNEAQ (reference sequence). This CDR3 is 15 amino acids long. The germline V and J ends were trimmed by 3 bases and 8 bases, with 17 bases remaining between them. The DNA of the CDR3 is TGTGCCAGCAGCTTCGGGACTCTCGGAGGGGACACCATATATTTT. It is translated as CASSFGTLGGDTIYF. Full variable domain (rest looked up from reference TRBV7-9 and TRBJ1-3): DTGVSQNPRHKITKRGQNVTFRCDPISEHNRLYWYRQTLGQGPEFLTYFQNEAQLEKSRLLSDRFSAERPKGSFSTLEIQRTEQGDSAMYLCASSFGTLGGDTIYFGEGSWLTVV.

There are many counts of this clonotype. V usage is TRBV15 and J usage is TRBJ2-2; D is undetermined. CDR3 length equals 13 residues. Germline CDR1 is LNHNV and CDR2 is YYDKDF (reference sequence). The V gene lost 1 base and the J gene lost 6 bases, with 6 bases spanning the gap. In DNA, the CDR3 is TGTGCCACCAGCAGAGGGGGTTCCGGGGAGCTGTTTTTT. Protein product: CATSRGGSGELFF.

V usage is TRBV4-3 and J usage is TRBJ2-6; D tentatively fits TRBD1 or TRBD2 (6 bases each). Germline V gives CDR1 LGHNA, CDR2 YSLEER. This CDR3 contains 16 residues. V shed 4 bases and J shed 3 bases, with 13 bases lying between them. Written as DNA, the CDR3 is TGCGCCAGCAGCCCAACCGGGGGCGGTGGGGCCAACGTCCTGACTTTC. It codes for CASSPTGGGGANVLTF.

This clonotype was detected many times. The CDR3 DNA follows: TGCAGCGTTGAACTCCGCCCTAGGTTAACCGCTAACTATGGCTACACCTTC. Protein product: CSVELRPRLTANYGYTF. The chain links TRBV29-1 to TRBJ1-2; D remains ambiguous. The V and J ends lost 2 bases and 0 bases respectively, with 19 bases between them. Germline assignment: CDR1 SQVTM and CDR2 ANQGSEA. The CDR3 sequence is 17 residues long. Supplemented by reference TRBV29-1 and TRBJ1-2, the full variable domain reads SAVISQKPSRDICQRGTSLTIQCQVDSQVTMMFWYRQQPGQSLTLIATANQGSEATYESGFVIDKFPISRPNLTFSTLTVSNMSPEDSSIYLCSVELRPRLTANYGYTFGSGTRLTVV.

At least ten counts were recorded for this clonotype. The chain is built from TRBV11-1 and TRBJ2-2; D may be TRBD1 (6 bases). Germline V gene data show CDR1 as SGHAT and CDR2 as FQDESV (reference sequence). Trimming shortened V by 3 bases and J by 4 bases, and 12 bases separated the two germline ends. This CDR3 contains 15 residues. CDR3 sequence reads: CASSLLQGSTGELFF. CDR3 coding DNA: TGTGCCAGCAGCTTGTTACAGGGTAGCACCGGGGAGCTGTTTTTT.

The V call is TRBV4-1, the J call TRBJ2-2; no definite D call. This CDR3 has 16 residues. The V end lost 5 bases, the J end lost 1 base, and 14 bases lay between the germline ends. Germline CDR1 is MGHRA and CDR2 is YSYEKL. CDR3 amino acids: CASSTISLVNTGELFF. The CDR3 DNA follows: TGCGCCAGCAGCACCATAAGCCTAGTGAACACCGGGGAGCTGTTTTTT.

V gene TRBV29-1 combines with J gene TRBJ2-5, with a tentative D call TRBD1 (5 bases). The germline V gene encodes CDR1 SQVTM and CDR2 ANQGSEA. CDR3 size: 15 residues. Deletions cut 8 bases from V and 0 bases from J, with 19 bases between. CDR3 sequence: CSSFRTPRYQETQYF. The CDR3 bases are TGCAGCAGTTTTCGGACACCACGGTACCAAGAGACCCAGTACTTC.

Many counts were recorded for this clonotype. The genes are TRBV6-6 and TRBJ2-2, with unresolved D. Between the trimmed V and J ends, which lost 8 bases and 4 bases, there was a span of 8 bases. The CDR3 spans 12 residues. Germline CDR1 reads MNHNY; CDR2 reads SVGAGI (reference sequence). The CDR3 nucleotides read TGTGCCAGCGGACGCGGCACCGGGGAGCTGTTTTTT. This gives the protein CASGRGTGELFF.

This clonotype was picked up many times. The J gene is TRBJ2-5, the V gene TRBV4-1; 7 bases are a match to TRBD1. This CDR3 has 15 amino acids. Germline lookup yields CDR1 MGHRA and CDR2 YSYEKL. J was trimmed by 5 bases and V by 4 bases; bases with no gene match: 10. CDR3 in amino acids: CASSPYRGSGETQYF. For the CDR3, the DNA is TGCGCCAGCAGCCCATACAGGGGAAGTGGCGAGACCCAGTACTTC.

This clonotype was recorded at least ten times. The genes are TRBV20-1 and TRBJ1-1, with D tentatively TRBD1 (5 bases). V lost 1 base to trimming and J lost 3 bases, with 12 bases between them. This CDR3 comprises 14 residues. Germline-derived CDR1 and CDR2 are DFQATT and SNEGSKA (reference sequence). The CDR3 loop is CSARGGGLDTEAFF. The CDR3 nucleotides are TGCAGTGCTAGAGGGGGGGGGTTGGACACTGAAGCTTTCTTT.

In this sample, this clonotype turned up many times. V is TRBV7-2 and J is TRBJ2-2; 9 bases fit TRBD1. V lost 3 bases and J lost 7; bases outside the gene matches: 3. The germline V gene encodes CDR1 SGHTA and CDR2 FQGNSA. The CDR3 consists of 14 residues. The CDR3 reads CASSLGQGVGELFF. The CDR3 nucleotides are TGTGCCAGCAGCTTGGGACAGGGAGTCGGGGAGCTGTTTTTT. The whole variable domain, filled in from reference TRBV7-2 and TRBJ2-2, reads GAGVSQSPSNKVTEKGKDVELRCDPISGHTALYWYRQSLGQGLEFLIYFQGNSAPDKSGLPSDRFSAERTGGSVSTLTIQRTQQEDSAVYLCASSLGQGVGELFFGEGSRLTVL.

This clonotype occurred many times. The V and J genes are TRBV2 and TRBJ1-5, with D maybe TRBD1 (5 bases). V was trimmed by 7 bases and J by 0 bases, leaving 13 bases between them. This CDR3 comprises 15 residues. CDR1 SNHLY and CDR2 FYNNEI come from the germline V gene. Written as DNA, the CDR3 is TGTGCCAGCACCGGGACTTGGGGTAGCAATCAGCCCCAGCATTTT. Translated, it gives CASTGTWGSNQPQHF.

The rearrangement links TRBV29-1 to TRBJ2-5; either TRBD1 or TRBD2 may supply D (6 bases each). V was shortened by 4 bases and J by 4 bases, with 10 bases between the two germline ends. The CDR3 has 12 amino acids. Germline values: CDR1 SQVTM, CDR2 ANQGSEA. CDR3 residues: CSVAGAGETQYF. The CDR3, as DNA: TGCAGCGTTGCGGGGGCGGGAGAGACCCAGTACTTC.

This clonotype was counted many times. The rearrangement joins TRBV7-2 to TRBJ2-5; 8 nucleotides align to TRBD2. V lost 2 bases and J lost 4; bases outside the gene matches: 9. CDR1 and CDR2 from the germline V gene are SGHTA and FQGNSA. This CDR3 contains 16 residues. CDR3 nucleotides: TGTGCCAGCAGCTTAAGGCTAGCGGGCAGTCGAGAGACCCAGTACTTC. It yields the protein CASSLRLAGSRETQYF.

The V and J genes are TRBV19 and TRBJ2-1; D is unclear. CDR3 size: 14 residues. V was trimmed by 4 bases and J by 8 bases, leaving 15 bases between them. The germline V gene has CDR1 LNHDA and CDR2 SQIVND (reference sequence). CDR3 sequence reads: CASSTLIRADEQFF. In nucleotides, the CDR3 is TGTGCCAGTAGTACCTTGATAAGGGCGGATGAGCAGTTCTTC.

Comment on this clonotype: This may be a read error, as it is one base from a much larger clone. The genes are TRBV7-6 and TRBJ2-7, with 14 bases aligning to TRBD2. Germline V gives CDR1 SGHVS, CDR2 FNYEAQ. This CDR3 is built from 14 residues. Trimming cost V 4 bases and J 7 bases; bases outside gene matches: 3. CDR3 bases: TGTGCCAGCAGCTCGACTAGCGGGAGGGATGAGCAGTACTTC. It is translated as CASSSTSGRDEQYF.

The rearrangement links TRBV10-3 to TRBJ1-1; D might be TRBD1 (5 bases). Germline-derived CDR1 and CDR2 are ENHRY and SYGVKD. With 6 bases removed from V and 1 base from J, the gap between germline ends came to 12 bases. This CDR3 comprises 14 residues. This CDR3 reads CAIRGVGENTEAFF. The CDR3 region has the DNA TGTGCCATCAGGGGGGTCGGGGAGAACACTGAAGCTTTCTTT.

Turning to this clonotype: A much larger clone sits a single nucleotide away, making a read error possible. The chain uses TRBV29-1 and TRBJ2-2, with 7 nucleotides matching TRBD1. The CDR3 has 14 amino acids. The V and J ends lost 7 bases and 4 bases, in that order; junction bases with no gene match: 9. The germline V gene has CDR1 SQVTM and CDR2 ANQGSEA. The CDR3 loop is CSARTRGSTGELFF. CDR3 sequence (DNA): TGCAGCGCCCGAACCAGGGGGAGCACCGGGGAGCTGTTTTTT.

This clonotype was recorded many times. The J gene is TRBJ2-7, the V gene TRBV7-2; no clear D. The CDR3 loop spans 12 amino acids. Germline CDR1 reads SGHTA; CDR2 reads FQGNSA. Trimming cost V 5 bases and J 3 bases, with 8 bases left between them. CDR3 nucleotides: TGTGCCAGCAGCCTCAATCACTACGAGCAGTACTTC. It codes for CASSLNHYEQYF.

This clonotype was detected once. The CDR3 region is CAWSIYSTDTQYF. CDR3 coding DNA: TGTGCCTGGAGCATTTATAGCACAGATACGCAGTATTTT. This chain joins TRBV25-1 and TRBJ2-3; no firm D call. Per the germline V gene, CDR1 is MGHDK and CDR2 is SYGVNS. CDR3 length equals 13 residues. V gave up 11 bases and J gave up 0 bases, with 12 bases separating them.

In this sample, this clonotype turned up many times. The chain combines TRBV4-1 with TRBJ2-7; no reliable D call. CDR3 length: 14 residues. CDR1 MGHRA and CDR2 YSYEKL come from the germline V gene. Trimming left V 0 bases short and J 2 bases short, with 8 bases between. This CDR3 reads CASSQDRTTYEQYF. In DNA, the CDR3 is TGCGCCAGCAGCCAAGATCGGACCACCTACGAGCAGTACTTC.

The V and J genes are TRBV2 and TRBJ1-5, with D maybe TRBD1 (6 bases). The CDR3 length is 17 residues. Trimming left V 6 bases short and J 1 base short, with 19 bases between. Germline assignment: CDR1 SNHLY and CDR2 FYNNEI. As DNA, the CDR3 is TGTGCCAGCAGCGCCCGGAGTGGGGGCCGGAGCAATCAGCCCCAGCATTTT. Residues: CASSARSGGRSNQPQHF.

About this clonotype: One end of the junction does not line up with germline, which may come from a read error. The CDR3 here is CASRLPGQVDAIF. As DNA, the CDR3 is TGTGCCAGCAGACTCCCCGGACAGGTGGACGCGATTTTT. The V and J genes are TRBV2 and TRBJ1-4; the match to TRBD1 covers 7 bases. Looked up from germline, CDR1 is SNHLY and CDR2 is FYNNEI. The CDR3 extends over 13 amino acids.

This clonotype was observed at least ten times. The chain has TRBV2 and TRBJ1-2; D may be TRBD1 (5 bases). Germline V CDR1 and CDR2: SNHLY, FYNNEI. Deletions cut 5 bases from V and 2 bases from J, with 9 bases between. CDR3 length: 13 amino acids. The CDR3 sequence: CASSYEGNYGYTF. The CDR3 nucleotides are TGTGCCAGCAGTTACGAGGGGAACTATGGCTACACCTTC.